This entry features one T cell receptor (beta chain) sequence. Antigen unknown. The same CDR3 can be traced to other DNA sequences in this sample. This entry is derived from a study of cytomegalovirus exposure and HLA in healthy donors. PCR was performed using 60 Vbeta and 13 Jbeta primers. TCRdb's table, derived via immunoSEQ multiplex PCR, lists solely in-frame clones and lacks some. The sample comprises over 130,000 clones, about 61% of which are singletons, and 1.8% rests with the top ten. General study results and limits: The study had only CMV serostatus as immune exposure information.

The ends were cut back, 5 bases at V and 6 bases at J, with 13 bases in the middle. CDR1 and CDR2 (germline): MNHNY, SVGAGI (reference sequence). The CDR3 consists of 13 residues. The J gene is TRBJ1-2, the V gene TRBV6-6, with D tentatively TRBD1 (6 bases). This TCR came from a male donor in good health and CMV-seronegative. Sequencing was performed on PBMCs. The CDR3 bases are TGTGCCAGCAGTACTTCCGGACAGAATGGCTACACCTTC. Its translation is CASSTSGQNGYTF.